This entry lists 6 T cell receptor beta chains sequenced from one sample in a study of blood T cell repertoires in COVID-19. Data came from immunoSEQ multiplex PCR; TCRdb stores just in-frame clones and leaves some out. The sample carries about 250,000 clones, approximately 85% recorded once. The specimen sequenced was PBMCs or T cells enriched from blood (not recorded which). These receptors were taken from a woman aged 25 to 39 who had recovered from COVID-19.

This clone turned up a few times. CDR3 residues: CASSQDFGTGPSYEQYF. In nucleotides, the CDR3 is TGTGCCAGCAGCCAAGATTTTGGGACAGGCCCTTCCTACGAGCAGTACTTC. The rearrangement links TRBV4-2 to TRBJ2-7; TRBD1 matches 8 bases. Germline loops: CDR1 LGHNA, CDR2 YNFKEQ. This CDR3 contains 17 residues. Germline trimming cut 0 bases from V and 1 base from J; bases unmatched to any gene: 8.

The chain uses TRBV28 and TRBJ2-7; maybe TRBD2 (6 bases). Looked up from germline, CDR1 is MDHEN and CDR2 is SYDVKM. The CDR3 sequence is 13 residues long. Trimming took off 4 bases at V and 9 bases at J, with 16 bases between the two ends. CDR3 sequence reads: CASSWGGVPGQYF. CDR3 nucleotides: TGTGCCAGCAGTTGGGGCGGGGTGCCAGGGCAGTACTTC.

V and J are TRBV7-3 and TRBJ2-1; 11 bases fit TRBD2. Trimming took 2 bases from V and 9 from J; bases not matched to a gene: 3. This CDR3 region has 14 residues. The germline V gene has CDR1 SGHTA and CDR2 FQGTGA. The CDR3 spells CASSLSLAGVEQFF. As DNA, the CDR3 is TGTGCCAGCAGCTTATCACTAGCGGGAGTTGAGCAGTTCTTC.

This clone was detected once. This chain uses TRBV7-9 with TRBJ2-2, with a weak D call TRBD2 (6 bases). The V gene's germline CDR1 is SEHNR and CDR2 FQNEAQ (reference sequence). The V gene lost 8 bases and the J gene lost 6 bases, with 19 bases spanning the gap. The CDR3 runs 15 residues. The chain's CDR3 is CASQGFAGPPGELFF. CDR3 bases: TGTGCCAGCCAGGGATTCGCGGGACCCCCCGGGGAGCTGTTTTTT.

This chain links TRBV3-1 (or the pseudogene TRBV3-2) with TRBJ1-5; no clear D gene. Trimming pared 6 bases from V and 0 bases from J, leaving 6 bases between. The CDR3 length is 13 residues. Germline CDR1 is LGHDT and CDR2 is YNNKEL (reference sequence). CDR3 nucleotide sequence: TGTGCCAGCAGTCAATATAGCAATCAGCCCCAGCATTTT. This sequence encodes CASSQYSNQPQHF.

The V call is TRBV14, the J call TRBJ2-3, with 12 nucleotides matching TRBD2. Unmatched junction bases numbered 2, after V lost 0 bases and J lost 4 bases. The CDR3 length is 16 residues. Germline V gene sequence: CDR1 SGHDN, CDR2 FVKESK. The CDR3 protein is CASSQDLAGGADTQYF. The CDR3, as DNA: TGTGCCAGCAGCCAAGATCTAGCGGGAGGGGCAGATACGCAGTATTTT. Full variable domain (outside the CDR3, taken from reference TRBV14 and TRBJ2-3): EAGVTQFPSHSVIEKGQTVTLRCDPISGHDNLYWYRRVMGKEIKFLLHFVKESKQDESGMPNNRFLAERTGGTYSTLKVQPAELEDSGVYFCASSQDLAGGADTQYFGPGTRLTVL.